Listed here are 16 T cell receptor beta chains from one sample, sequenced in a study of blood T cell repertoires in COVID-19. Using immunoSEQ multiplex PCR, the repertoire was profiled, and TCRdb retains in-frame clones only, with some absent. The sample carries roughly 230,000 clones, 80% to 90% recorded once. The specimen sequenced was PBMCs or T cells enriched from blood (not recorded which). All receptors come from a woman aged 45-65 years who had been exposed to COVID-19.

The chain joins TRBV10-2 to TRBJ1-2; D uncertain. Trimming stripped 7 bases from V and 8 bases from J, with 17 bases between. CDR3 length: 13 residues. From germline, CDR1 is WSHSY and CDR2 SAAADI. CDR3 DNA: TGCGCCAGCACCGGTGGGAGCTCGGGAGGCTACACCTTC. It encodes CASTGGSSGGYTF.

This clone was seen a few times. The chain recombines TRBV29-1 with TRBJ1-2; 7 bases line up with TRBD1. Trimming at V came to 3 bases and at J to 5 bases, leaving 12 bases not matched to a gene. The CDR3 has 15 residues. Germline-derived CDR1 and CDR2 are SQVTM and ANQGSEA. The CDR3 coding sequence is TGCAGCGTTGAGTTTAGGACGGGGACAGTTTATGGCTACACCTTC. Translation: CSVEFRTGTVYGYTF. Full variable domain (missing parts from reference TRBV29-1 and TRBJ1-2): SAVISQKPSRDICQRGTSLTIQCQVDSQVTMMFWYRQQPGQSLTLIATANQGSEATYESGFVIDKFPISRPNLTFSTLTVSNMSPEDSSIYLCSVEFRTGTVYGYTFGSGTRLTVV.

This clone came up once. The CDR3 reads CASSQGLESGNTIYF. The CDR3 DNA follows: TGTGCCAGCTCACAGGGACTGGAATCTGGAAACACCATATATTTT. The chain is built from TRBV18 and TRBJ1-3; a possible D gene is TRBD1 (5 bases). CDR3 length: 15 residues. V lost 4 bases, J lost 1 base, and 11 bases lay in between. Per the germline V gene, CDR1 is KGHSH and CDR2 is LQKENI.

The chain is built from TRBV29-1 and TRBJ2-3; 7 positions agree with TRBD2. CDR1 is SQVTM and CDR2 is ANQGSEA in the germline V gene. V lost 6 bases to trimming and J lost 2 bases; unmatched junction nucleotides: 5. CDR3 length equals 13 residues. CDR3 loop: CSVKAGNTDTQYF. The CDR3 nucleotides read TGCAGCGTCAAAGCGGGGAACACAGATACGCAGTATTTT.

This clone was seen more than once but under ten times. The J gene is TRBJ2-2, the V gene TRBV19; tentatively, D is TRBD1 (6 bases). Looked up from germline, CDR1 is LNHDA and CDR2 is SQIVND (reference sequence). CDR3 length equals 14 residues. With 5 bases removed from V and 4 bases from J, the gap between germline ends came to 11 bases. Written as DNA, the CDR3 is TGTGCCAGTAGTCTACAGGGTGTCACCGGGGAGCTGTTTTTT. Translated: CASSLQGVTGELFF. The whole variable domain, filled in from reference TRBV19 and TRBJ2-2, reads DGGITQSPKYLFRKEGQNVTLSCEQNLNHDAMYWYRQDPGQGLRLIYYSQIVNDFQKGDIAEGYSVSREKKESFPLTVTSAQKNPTAFYLCASSLQGVTGELFFGEGSRLTVL.

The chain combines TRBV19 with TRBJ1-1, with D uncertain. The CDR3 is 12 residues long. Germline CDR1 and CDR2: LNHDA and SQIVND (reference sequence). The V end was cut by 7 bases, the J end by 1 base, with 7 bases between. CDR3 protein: CASTDWNTEAFF. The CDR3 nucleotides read TGTGCCAGTACGGACTGGAACACTGAAGCTTTCTTT.

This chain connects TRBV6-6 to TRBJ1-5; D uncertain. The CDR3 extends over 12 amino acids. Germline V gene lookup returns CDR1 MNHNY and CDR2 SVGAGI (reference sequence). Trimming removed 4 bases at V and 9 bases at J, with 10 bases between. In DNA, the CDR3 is TGTGCCAGCAGTTCGGCGGTAGGGCCCCAGCATTTT. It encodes CASSSAVGPQHF.

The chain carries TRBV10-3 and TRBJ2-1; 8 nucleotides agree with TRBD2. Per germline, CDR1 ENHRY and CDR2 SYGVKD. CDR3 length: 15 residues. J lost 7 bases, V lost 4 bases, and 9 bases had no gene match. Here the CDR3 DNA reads TGTGCCATCAGTGGGGGTGGGACTAGGGATAATGAGCAGTTCTTC. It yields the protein CAISGGGTRDNEQFF.

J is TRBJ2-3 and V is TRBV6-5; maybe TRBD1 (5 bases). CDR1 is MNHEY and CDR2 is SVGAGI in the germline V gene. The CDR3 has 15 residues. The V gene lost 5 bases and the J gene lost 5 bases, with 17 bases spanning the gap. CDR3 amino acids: CASSPNTGLIDTQYF. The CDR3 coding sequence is TGTGCCAGCAGTCCTAATACAGGTCTGATAGATACGCAGTATTTT.

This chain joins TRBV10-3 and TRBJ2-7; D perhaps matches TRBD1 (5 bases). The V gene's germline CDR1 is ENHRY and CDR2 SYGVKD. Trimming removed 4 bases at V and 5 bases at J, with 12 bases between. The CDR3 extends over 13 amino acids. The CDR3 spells CAISGDSADEQYF. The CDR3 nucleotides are TGTGCCATCAGTGGAGACAGTGCCGACGAGCAGTACTTC.

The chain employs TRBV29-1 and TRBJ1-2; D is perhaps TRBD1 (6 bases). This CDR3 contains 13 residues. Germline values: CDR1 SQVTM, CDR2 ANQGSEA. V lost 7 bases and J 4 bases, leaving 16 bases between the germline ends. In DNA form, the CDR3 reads TGCAGCGCGTACCTCGACAGGTCCTATGGCTACACCTTC. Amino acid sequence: CSAYLDRSYGYTF.

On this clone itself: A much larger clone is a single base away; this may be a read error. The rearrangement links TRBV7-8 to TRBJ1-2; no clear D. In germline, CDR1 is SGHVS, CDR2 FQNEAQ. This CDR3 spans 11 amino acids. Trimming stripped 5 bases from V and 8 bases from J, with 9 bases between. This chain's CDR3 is CASSPGEGYTF. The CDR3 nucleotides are TGTGCCAGCAGCCCGGGTGAAGGCTACACCTTC. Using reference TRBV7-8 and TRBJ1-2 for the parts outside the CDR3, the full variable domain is GAGVSQSPRYKVAKRGQDVALRCDPISGHVSLFWYQQALGQGPEFLTYFQNEAQLDKSGLPSDRFFAERPEGSVSTLKIQRTQQEDSAVYLCASSPGEGYTFGSGTRLTVV.

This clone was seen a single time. The CDR3 sequence: CASSLTAGILTGELFF. The CDR3 nucleotides read TGTGCCAGCAGCTTAACGGCGGGAATCCTCACCGGGGAGCTGTTTTTT. The chain uses TRBV7-9 and TRBJ2-2; weak D call: TRBD2 (6 bases). The V and J ends lost 2 bases and 4 bases respectively, with 14 bases between them. This CDR3 is 16 amino acids long. The V gene's germline CDR1 is SEHNR and CDR2 FQNEAQ (reference sequence).

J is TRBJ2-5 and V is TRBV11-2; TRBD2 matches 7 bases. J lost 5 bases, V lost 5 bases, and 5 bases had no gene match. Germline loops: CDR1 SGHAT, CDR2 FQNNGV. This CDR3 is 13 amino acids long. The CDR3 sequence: CASSLWGGETQYF. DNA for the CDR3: TGTGCCAGCAGCCTGTGGGGGGGGGAGACCCAGTACTTC.

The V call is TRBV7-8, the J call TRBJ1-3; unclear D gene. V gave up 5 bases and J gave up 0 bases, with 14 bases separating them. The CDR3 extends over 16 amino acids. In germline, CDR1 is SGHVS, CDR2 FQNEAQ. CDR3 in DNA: TGTGCCAGCAGCACAACAGCTACCGTCTCTGGAAACACCATATATTTT. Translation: CASSTTATVSGNTIYF.

CDR3 amino acids: CASISYRDRSSYEQYF. CDR3 bases: TGCGCCAGCATCTCCTACAGGGACCGAAGCTCCTACGAGCAGTACTTC. The chain employs TRBV5-1 and TRBJ2-7; possibly TRBD1 for D (6 bases). Trimming shortened V by 6 bases and J by 0 bases, and 19 bases separated the two germline ends. CDR3 length: 16 amino acids. CDR1 SGHRS and CDR2 YFSETQ come from the germline V gene.